The 12 T cell receptor beta chains listed next were all sequenced from one sample in a study of radiation and T cells in renal cell carcinoma. Time point given: baseline pretreatment blood. Described treatment: 15 Gy SBRT to primary tumor, nephrectomy 4 weeks later. Produced via immunoSEQ multiplex PCR; TCRdb's table is partial and in-frame only. Found here are 50,000 to 75,000 clones, around 78% of them singletons; the top ten hold 6% to 9.5%. The sample here was blood, taken from a patient whose treatment included radiotherapy and nephrectomy. Source of these receptors: a man aged 60-69 years with renal cell carcinoma.

This chain uses TRBV28 with TRBJ1-2; 8 nucleotides align to TRBD1. The CDR3 consists of 15 residues. The germline CDR1 and CDR2 sequences are MDHEN and SYDVKM. V gave up 4 bases and J gave up 4 bases; unmatched junction bases: 8. In DNA, the CDR3 is TGTGCCAGCAGTTCCCCGACAGGGGTGAGCTATGGCTACACCTTC. This translates into CASSSPTGVSYGYTF.

The V and J genes are TRBV6-5 and TRBJ2-7; the D is unclear. CDR3 length equals 12 residues. Germline lookup yields CDR1 MNHEY and CDR2 SVGAGI. Deletions cut 4 bases from V and 3 bases from J, with 7 bases between. This chain's CDR3 is CASSWSGYEQYF. CDR3 bases: TGTGCCAGCAGTTGGAGTGGCTACGAGCAGTACTTC.

V gene TRBV4-3 combines with J gene TRBJ2-2; D remains unclear. This CDR3 comprises 16 residues. With 1 base removed from V and 2 bases from J, the gap between germline ends came to 11 bases. Germline V gene sequence: CDR1 LGHNA, CDR2 YSLEER. CDR3 sequence reads: CASSQGPSQNTGELFF. In nucleotides, the CDR3 is TGCGCCAGCAGCCAAGGTCCCAGCCAAAACACCGGGGAGCTGTTTTTT.

This chain uses TRBV7-6 with TRBJ1-1; no clear D. In germline, CDR1 is SGHVS, CDR2 FNYEAQ. The CDR3 is made up of 13 amino acids. Trimming took off 3 bases at V and 1 base at J, with 6 bases between the two ends. Written as DNA, the CDR3 is TGTGCCAGCAGCTTCGGGAGGAACACTGAAGCTTTCTTT. Protein: CASSFGRNTEAFF. The full variable domain, in which reference TRBV7-6 and TRBJ1-1 provide the parts outside the CDR3, is GAGVSQSPRYKVTKRGQDVALRCDPISGHVSLYWYRQALGQGPEFLTYFNYEAQQDKSGLPNDRFSAERPEGSISTLTIQRTEQRDSAMYRCASSFGRNTEAFFGQGTRLTVV.

The V call is TRBV5-4, the J call TRBJ2-5, with 8 bases lining up with TRBD1. The CDR3 totals 14 residues. The germline CDR1 and CDR2 sequences are SGHNT and YYREEE (reference sequence). V trimming: 1 base; J trimming: 3 bases; junction bases outside the gene matches: 2. The CDR3 DNA reads as TGTGCCAGCAGCTTGCGGACAGGGAAAGAGACCCAGTACTTC. This codes for CASSLRTGKETQYF.

The genes are TRBV10-2 and TRBJ2-1; D ambiguous. Germline CDR1 is WSHSY and CDR2 is SAAADI. The CDR3 contains 11 residues. V lost 6 bases to trimming and J lost 8 bases, with 8 bases between them. Written as DNA, the CDR3 is TGCGCCAGCAGCCCGACCGATGAGCAGTTCTTC. Encoded protein: CASSPTDEQFF.

The V and J genes are TRBV11-2 and TRBJ2-5; D gene unclear. CDR3 length: 12 amino acids. Germline V gene sequence: CDR1 SGHAT, CDR2 FQNNGV. The V end was cut by 7 bases, the J end by 5 bases, with 11 bases between. In DNA form, the CDR3 reads TGTGCCAGCACTCTATGGAAGGAGACCCAGTACTTC. Encoded protein: CASTLWKETQYF. The full variable domain, its missing parts supplied by reference TRBV11-2 and TRBJ2-5, is EAGVAQSPRYKIIEKRQSVAFWCNPISGHATLYWYQQILGQGPKLLIQFQNNGVVDDSQLPKDRFSAERLKGVDSTLKIQPAKLEDSAVYLCASTLWKETQYFGPGTRLLVL.

This clone was detected a few times. The CDR3 DNA follows: TGTGCCATCAGTAACGACTTCGACACTGAAGCTTTCTTT. Translation: CAISNDFDTEAFF. The chain joins TRBV10-3 to TRBJ1-1; D uncertain. The V end lost 5 bases, the J end lost 3 bases, and 10 bases lay between the germline ends. The CDR3 loop spans 13 amino acids. Germline values: CDR1 ENHRY, CDR2 SYGVKD.

The CDR3 here is CASSSTGQGLYNEQFF. In nucleotides, the CDR3 is TGTGCCAGCAGCTCAACGGGACAGGGTTTATACAATGAGCAGTTCTTC. The chain combines TRBV13 with TRBJ2-1; TRBD1 agrees at 9 bases. This CDR3 comprises 16 residues. Unmatched junction bases numbered 8, after V lost 4 bases and J lost 4 bases. Germline V lookup: CDR1 PRHDT, CDR2 FYEKMQ (reference sequence).

This clone came up a few times. The sample holds other DNA sequences that translate to the same CDR3. This rearrangement joins TRBV19 to TRBJ1-1, with a possible D match to TRBD1 (6 bases). Germline-derived CDR1 and CDR2 are LNHDA and SQIVND (reference sequence). The length of the CDR3 is 14 residues. Trimming shortened V by 3 bases and J by 5 bases, and 13 bases separated the two germline ends. The CDR3 nucleotides are TGTGCCAGTAGTATCCGGGACACGAGGACTGAAGCTTTCTTT. Translating it yields CASSIRDTRTEAFF.

The DNA for the CDR3 is TGTGCCAGCAGCTTGGTGTCTACTCAAGAGACCCAGTACTTC. Translated: CASSLVSTQETQYF. V and J are TRBV5-4 and TRBJ2-5; D is uncertain. V was shortened by 0 bases and J by 2 bases, with 8 bases between the two germline ends. This CDR3 is 14 amino acids long. CDR1 and CDR2 (germline): SGHNT, YYREEE (reference sequence).

V usage is TRBV18 and J usage is TRBJ1-1; D may be TRBD1 (5 bases). This CDR3 has 14 amino acids. V was trimmed by 1 base and J by 4 bases, leaving 10 bases between them. Germline V gene sequence: CDR1 KGHSH, CDR2 LQKENI. The CDR3 DNA is TGTGCCAGCTCACCACTGGGGGGGAGCACTGAAGCTTTCTTT. Protein sequence: CASSPLGGSTEAFF.